This paragraph covers one T cell receptor (beta chain) sequence. This entry comes from a study of immune cell composition in non-small cell lung cancer. Template was genomic DNA from frozen, unsorted single-cell suspensions. The CDR3 loop spans 14 amino acids. The germline CDR1 and CDR2 sequences are MNHNY and SVGAGI (reference sequence). Trimming removed 5 bases from V and 6 bases from J; junction bases left unmatched: 10. Clones were sequenced by immunoSEQ multiplex PCR, and TCRdb holds only the in-frame ones, with some missing. Counted here are about 2,900 clones, roughly four fifths occurring once; the ten biggest clones make up approximately 11%. The sample was also reused in another study, on CD4 T cells in lung cancer.

This clonotype was obtained from a human donor with non-small cell lung cancer. Sequenced material: lung tumor tissue. The chain has TRBV6-6 and TRBJ2-7; 7 nucleotides line up with TRBD2. DNA of the CDR3: TGTGCCAGCAGTCCCCGCGGGAGCACTAGCGAGCAGTACTTC. Protein: CASSPRGSTSEQYF.